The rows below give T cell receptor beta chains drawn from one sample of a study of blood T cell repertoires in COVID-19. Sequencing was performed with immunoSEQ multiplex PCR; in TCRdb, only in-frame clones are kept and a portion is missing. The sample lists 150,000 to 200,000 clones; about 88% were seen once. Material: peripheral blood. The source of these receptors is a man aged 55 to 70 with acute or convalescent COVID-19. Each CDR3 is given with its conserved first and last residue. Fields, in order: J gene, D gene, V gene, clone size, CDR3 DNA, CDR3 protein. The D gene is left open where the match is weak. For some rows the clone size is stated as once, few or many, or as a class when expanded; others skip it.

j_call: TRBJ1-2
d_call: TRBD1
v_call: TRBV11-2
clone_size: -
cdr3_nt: TGTGCCAGCAGCTTAGTAGCAGGGGGTAACTATGGCTACACCTTC
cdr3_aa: CASSLVAGGNYGYTF

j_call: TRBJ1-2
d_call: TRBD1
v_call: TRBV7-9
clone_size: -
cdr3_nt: TGTGCCAGCATACGGGCGCCAGGGGGTCATGGCTACACCTTC
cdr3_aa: CASIRAPGGHGYTF

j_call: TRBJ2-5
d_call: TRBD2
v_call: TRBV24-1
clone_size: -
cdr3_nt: TGTGCCACCAGTGAATCGGGGGGGACCCAGTACTTC
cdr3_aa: CATSESGGTQYF

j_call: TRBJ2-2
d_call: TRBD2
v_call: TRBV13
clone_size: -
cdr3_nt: TGTGCCAGCTTGACTAGCGGGGAATCGAACACCGGGGAGCTGTTTTTT
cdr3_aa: CASLTSGESNTGELFF

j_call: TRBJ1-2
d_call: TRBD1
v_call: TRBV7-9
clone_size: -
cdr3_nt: TGTGCCAGCAGCTTAGTGGTGCGACAGGGGGCGCGGGGCTACACCTTC
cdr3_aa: CASSLVVRQGARGYTF

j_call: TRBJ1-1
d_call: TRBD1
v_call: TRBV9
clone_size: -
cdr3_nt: TGTGCCAGCACCCCGACAGGGGGAAGCACTGAAGCTTTCTTT
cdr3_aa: CASTPTGGSTEAFF

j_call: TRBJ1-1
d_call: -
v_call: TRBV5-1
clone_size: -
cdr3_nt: TGCGCCAGCAGCTTGGACACCCCGTTGAACACTGAAGCTTTCTTT
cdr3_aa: CASSLDTPLNTEAFF

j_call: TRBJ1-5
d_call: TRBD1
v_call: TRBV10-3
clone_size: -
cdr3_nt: TGTGCCATCAGTGAGTCGGTACAGGGGAGGCATTTT
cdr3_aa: CAISESVQGRHF

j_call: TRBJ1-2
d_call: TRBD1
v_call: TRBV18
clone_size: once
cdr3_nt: TGTGCCAGCTCACCTCGAATAAGACAGGGGGGAGGCTACACCTTC
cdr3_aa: CASSPRIRQGGGYTF

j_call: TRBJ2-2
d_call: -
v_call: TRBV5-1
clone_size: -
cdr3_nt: TGCGCCAGCAGCTACAATACCGGGGAGCTGTTTTTT
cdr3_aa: CASSYNTGELFF

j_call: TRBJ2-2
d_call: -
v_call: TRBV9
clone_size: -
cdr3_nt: TGTGCCAGCAGCTTGACAGGTAGCACCGGGGAGCTGTTTTTT
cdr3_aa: CASSLTGSTGELFF

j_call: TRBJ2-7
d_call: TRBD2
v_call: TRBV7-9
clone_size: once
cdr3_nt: TGTGCCAGCAGCCCCCTGGGCGGACTAGCGGGCGCCTCGTCCTACGAGCAGTACTTC
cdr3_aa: CASSPLGGLAGASSYEQYF

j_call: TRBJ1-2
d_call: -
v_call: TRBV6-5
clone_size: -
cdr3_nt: TGTGCCAGCAGTTACTCGGGCGGGACTAACTATGGCTACACCTTC
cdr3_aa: CASSYSGGTNYGYTF

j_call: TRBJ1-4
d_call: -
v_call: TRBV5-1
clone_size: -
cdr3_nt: TGCGCCAGCAGCCTATCCGCGGCAGGGGTTGGTGAAAAACTGTTTTTT
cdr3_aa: CASSLSAAGVGEKLFF

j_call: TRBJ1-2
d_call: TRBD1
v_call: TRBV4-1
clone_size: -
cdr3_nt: TGCGCCAGCAGCCAAGATCCCCACAGGGGGCAGAACTATGGCTACACCTTC
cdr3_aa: CASSQDPHRGQNYGYTF

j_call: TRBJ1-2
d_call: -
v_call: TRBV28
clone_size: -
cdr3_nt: TGTGCCAGCAGTTTGGCCAACTATGGCTACACCTTC
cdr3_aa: CASSLANYGYTF

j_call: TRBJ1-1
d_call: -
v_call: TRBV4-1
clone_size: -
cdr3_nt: TGCGCCAGCAGCCAAAGTCTACAGTCGAACACTGAAGCTTTCTTT
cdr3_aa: CASSQSLQSNTEAFF

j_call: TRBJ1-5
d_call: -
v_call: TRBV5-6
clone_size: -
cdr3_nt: TGTGCCAGCAGTTTGGCGCCGACAGGAGATCAGCCCCAGCATTTT
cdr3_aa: CASSLAPTGDQPQHF

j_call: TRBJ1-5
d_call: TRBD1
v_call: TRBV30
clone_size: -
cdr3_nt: TGTGCCTGGAGTGCCAGAACAGGGGTTGTTAGCAATCAGCCCCAGCATTTT
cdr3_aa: CAWSARTGVVSNQPQHF

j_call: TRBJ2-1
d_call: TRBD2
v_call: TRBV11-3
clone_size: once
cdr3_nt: TGTGCCAGCAGCCTCTATAGCGGGAGTCTTAGGGATGAGCAGTTCTTC
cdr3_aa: CASSLYSGSLRDEQFF

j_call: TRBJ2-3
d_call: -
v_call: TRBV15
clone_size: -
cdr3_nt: TGTGCCACCAGCAATCCTCTCACAGATACGCAGTATTTT
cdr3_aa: CATSNPLTDTQYF

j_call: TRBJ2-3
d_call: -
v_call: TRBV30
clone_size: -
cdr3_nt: TGTGCCTGGAGTGTACTGTTAGGGGCGACAGATACGCAGTATTTT
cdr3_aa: CAWSVLLGATDTQYF

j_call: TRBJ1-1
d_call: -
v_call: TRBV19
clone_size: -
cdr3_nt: TGTGCCAGTAGTATTCTCGGGGGGAGAAGGAGTACTGAAGCTTTCTTT
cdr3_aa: CASSILGGRRSTEAFF

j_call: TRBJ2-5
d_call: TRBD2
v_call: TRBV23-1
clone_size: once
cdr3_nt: TGCGCCAGCAGTCAAACAGGGGCCCTCTTAGCGGGGGGCCGGGGGGAGACCCAGTACTTC
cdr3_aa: CASSQTGALLAGGRGETQYF

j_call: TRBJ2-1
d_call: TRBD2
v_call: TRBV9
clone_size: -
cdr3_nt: TGTGCCAGCAGCGTAGGTCCGGGGGGGGACAATGAGCAGTTCTTC
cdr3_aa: CASSVGPGGDNEQFF

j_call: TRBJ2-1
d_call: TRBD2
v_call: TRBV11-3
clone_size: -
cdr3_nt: TGTGCCAGCAGCTTAGGGACTAGGGAGGACAATGAGCAGTTCTTC
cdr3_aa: CASSLGTREDNEQFF

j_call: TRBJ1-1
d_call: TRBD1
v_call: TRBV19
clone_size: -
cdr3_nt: TGTGCCAGTAGTCCCCGACAGGGGGGAGCTTTCTTT
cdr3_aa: CASSPRQGGAFF

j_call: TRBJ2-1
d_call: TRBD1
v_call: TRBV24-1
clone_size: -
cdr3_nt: TGTGCCACCAGTGACCGGACAGGGGGCTCCTACAATGAGCAGTTCTTC
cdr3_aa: CATSDRTGGSYNEQFF

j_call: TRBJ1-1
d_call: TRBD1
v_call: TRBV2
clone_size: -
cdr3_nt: TGTGCCAGCAGTGAGGGGACAGCTGAAGCTTTCTTT
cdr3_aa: CASSEGTAEAFF

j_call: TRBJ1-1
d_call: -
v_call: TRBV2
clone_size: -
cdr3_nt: TGTGCCAGCAGTGTAGGCCGGGGGGTCACTGAAGCTTTCTTT
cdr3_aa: CASSVGRGVTEAFF

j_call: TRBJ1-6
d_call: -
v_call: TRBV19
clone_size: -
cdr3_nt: TGTGCCAGTACCCTCGTCCGAGGGAGTAATAATTCACCCCTCCACTTT
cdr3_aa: CASTLVRGSNNSPLHF